This TCR beta chain emerged from a study of blood T cell repertoires in COVID-19. At the level of the study: Sources were T cells, B-cell-depleted T cells, or PBMCs; the material itself was cDNA or gDNA.

Original processing notes: Researchers report that nucleated cell counts were estimated from reference gene primer amplification. Profiled with immunoSEQ multiplex PCR; TCRdb holds only in-frame clones, not every one. That table furnishes V, J and clone size, whereas the DNA furnished D and trimming. The table includes about 170,000 clones, 80% to 85% detected once. Trimming removed 1 base from V and 8 bases from J; junction bases left unmatched: 2. The germline gives CDR1 LNHDA, CDR2 SQIVND (reference sequence). This CDR3 contains 13 residues. The source of this sequence is a man between 70 and 80 years old with active or convalescent COVID-19. The sequenced material came from peripheral blood. This chain joins TRBV19 and TRBJ2-1; 7 nucleotides align to TRBD1. CDR3 region: CASSIGQGDEQFF. The DNA of the CDR3 is TGTGCCAGTAGTATAGGCCAGGGGGATGAGCAGTTCTTC.